The 12 T cell receptor beta chains below come from one sample, sequenced in a study of control samples from healthy donors and cancer patients. Sequencing used immunoSEQ multiplex PCR; TCRdb keeps in-frame clones, though not all of them. The sample has 70,000 to 80,000 clones, around 90% seen once. Input material: PBMCs. These receptors were obtained from a woman aged 60-75 years with head and neck cancer.

V and J are TRBV5-1 and TRBJ2-5; D call uncertain. This CDR3 contains 11 residues. Per germline, CDR1 SGHRS and CDR2 YFSETQ. The V and J ends lost 3 bases and 0 bases respectively, with 0 bases between them. CDR3 DNA sequence: TGCGCCAGCAGCTACCAAGAGACCCAGTACTTC. Translation: CASSYQETQYF.

V gene TRBV6-2 or TRBV6-3 combines with J gene TRBJ2-5, with TRBD2 matching 13 bases. Losses at the gene ends were 6 bases for V and 7 bases for J; bases not matched to a gene: 14. The CDR3 extends over 17 amino acids. Germline V gene lookup returns CDR1 MNHEY and CDR2 SVGEGT. This CDR3 reads CASSLPRTSGSSGTQYF. In DNA form, the CDR3 reads TGTGCCAGCAGCCTCCCCAGGACTAGCGGGAGTTCGGGGACCCAGTACTTC.

The rearrangement links TRBV14 to TRBJ1-6; D gene uncertain. Germline lookup yields CDR1 SGHDN and CDR2 FVKESK. V shed 1 base and J shed 5 bases, with 27 bases lying between them. CDR3 length equals 21 residues. In nucleotides, the CDR3 is TGTGCCAGCAGCCAAGGGATCACATTTCTAGACTCAGGAAAAGATAATTCACCCCTCCACTTT. As protein: CASSQGITFLDSGKDNSPLHF.

The rearrangement joins TRBV15 to TRBJ2-7; possible D gene TRBD1, 6 bases. Germline V CDR1 and CDR2: LNHNV, YYDKDF (reference sequence). V was shortened by 0 bases and J by 7 bases, with 10 bases between the two germline ends. The CDR3 consists of 13 residues. CDR3 sequence: CATSRDLQGEQYF. CDR3 coding DNA: TGTGCCACCAGCAGAGACTTACAGGGTGAGCAGTACTTC.

The chain couples TRBV28 to TRBJ2-4; D is possibly TRBD1 or TRBD2 (6 bases each). Trimming removed 7 bases from V and 3 bases from J, with 16 bases in between. The V gene's germline CDR1 is MDHEN and CDR2 SYDVKM. The CDR3 covers 15 residues. CDR3 region: CASNENREVKNIQYF. The CDR3 DNA sequence: TGTGCCAGCAATGAAAACAGGGAGGTCAAAAACATTCAGTACTTC.

CDR3 DNA sequence: TGTGCCAGCTCACTGGGACAGGGTGATCAGCCCCAGCATTTT. It translates to CASSLGQGDQPQHF. The rearrangement uses TRBV18 and TRBJ1-5, with 9 bases aligning to TRBD1. The V gene's germline CDR1 is KGHSH and CDR2 LQKENI. This CDR3 region has 14 residues. Unmatched junction bases numbered 3, after V lost 4 bases and J lost 5 bases. Full variable domain (outside the CDR3, taken from reference TRBV18 and TRBJ1-5): NAGVMQNPRHLVRRRGQEARLRCSPMKGHSHVYWYRQLPEEGLKFMVYLQKENIIDESGMPKERFSAEFPKEGPSILRIQQVVRGDSAAYFCASSLGQGDQPQHFGDGTRLSIL.

As for this clone: Other DNA sequences from this sample encode an identical CDR3 as well. The V and J genes are TRBV5-1 and TRBJ1-2; no clear D. This CDR3 is built from 12 residues. From germline, CDR1 is SGHRS and CDR2 YFSETQ. The germline V and J ends were trimmed by 5 bases and 1 base, with 6 bases remaining between them. CDR3 protein: CASSPLNYGYTF. The CDR3 region has the DNA TGCGCCAGCAGTCCGCTTAACTATGGCTACACCTTC.

This chain links TRBV29-1 with TRBJ2-2; D unresolved. Between the trimmed V and J ends, which lost 7 bases and 7 bases, there was a span of 10 bases. This CDR3 is built from 11 residues. The germline CDR1 and CDR2 sequences are SQVTM and ANQGSEA. The CDR3 coding sequence is TGCAGCGGACGTTATAACGGGGAGCTGTTTTTT. Its translation is CSGRYNGELFF.

This sequence joins TRBV10-3 and TRBJ1-5, with 7 bases that match TRBD1. The germline V gene has CDR1 ENHRY and CDR2 SYGVKD. J was trimmed by 0 bases and V by 2 bases; bases with no gene match: 1. The CDR3 extends over 15 amino acids. The CDR3 bases are TGTGCCATCAGTGAGGGGGACAGTAGCAATCAGCCCCAGCATTTT. This sequence encodes CAISEGDSSNQPQHF.

The chain has TRBV6-5 and TRBJ1-1; 8 nucleotides align to TRBD1. Germline values: CDR1 MNHEY, CDR2 SVGAGI. Trimming cost V 10 bases and J 0 bases; bases outside gene matches: 4. The CDR3 covers 13 residues. CDR3 loop: CAIDRGLNTEAFF. The CDR3 nucleotides are TGTGCCATCGACAGGGGTTTGAACACTGAAGCTTTCTTT.

V usage is TRBV27 and J usage is TRBJ1-3, with 7 positions matching TRBD1. The CDR3 runs 16 residues. Germline CDR1 MNHEY, CDR2 SMNVEV (reference sequence). The J segment lost 2 bases and the V segment lost 2 bases, leaving 6 bases of the junction unmatched. Here the CDR3 reads CASSLRGTVPGNTIYF. As DNA, the CDR3 is TGTGCCAGCAGTTTACGAGGGACAGTTCCTGGAAACACCATATATTTT.

In its sample, this clone was seen once. This chain joins TRBV6-6 and TRBJ2-7; D unclear. Between the trimmed V and J ends, which lost 0 bases and 1 base, there was a span of 7 bases. This CDR3 has 14 amino acids. Germline V gives CDR1 MNHNY, CDR2 SVGAGI (reference sequence). This chain's CDR3 is CASSYSFGSYEQYF. Here the CDR3 DNA reads TGTGCCAGCAGTTACTCGTTTGGGTCCTACGAGCAGTACTTC.